These 32 T cell receptor beta chains share one sample of origin, sequenced in a study of blood T cell repertoires in COVID-19. Repertoires were generated with immunoSEQ multiplex PCR, while TCRdb's copy carries only in-frame clones and drops some. The sample has roughly 200,000 clones; over 80% are singletons. The specimen sequenced was peripheral blood. The receptors come from a man aged 35 to 55 with acute or convalescent COVID-19.

The chain carries TRBV18 and TRBJ1-4; D uncertain. CDR3 length: 15 amino acids. The V and J ends lost 5 bases and 0 bases respectively, with 10 bases between them. CDR1 and CDR2 (germline): KGHSH, LQKENI. CDR3 sequence (DNA): TGTGCCAGCTCAGACTCGAGTGCAACTAATGAAAAACTGTTTTTT. Its protein product is CASSDSSATNEKLFF.

This chain links TRBV11-2 with TRBJ2-1, with 7 bases identical to TRBD2. Looked up from germline, CDR1 is SGHAT and CDR2 is FQNNGV. The CDR3 covers 16 residues. V shed 0 bases, J shed 5 bases, and the junction held 7 bases outside the gene matches. The CDR3 bases are TGTGCCAGCAGCTTAGATCTAGCGGCAGGGAACAATGAGCAGTTCTTC. It translates to CASSLDLAAGNNEQFF. The variable domain in full, with the rest retrieved from reference TRBV11-2 and TRBJ2-1, is EAGVAQSPRYKIIEKRQSVAFWCNPISGHATLYWYQQILGQGPKLLIQFQNNGVVDDSQLPKDRFSAERLKGVDSTLKIQPAKLEDSAVYLCASSLDLAAGNNEQFFGPGTRLTVL.

The V call is TRBV27, the J call TRBJ2-1; 7 positions agree with TRBD2. The V gene end was trimmed by 6 bases and the J gene end by 9 bases; junction bases not matched to a gene: 11. The germline V gene has CDR1 MNHEY and CDR2 SMNVEV (reference sequence). This CDR3 comprises 14 residues. The CDR3 is CASRGMGGGGEQFF. Here the CDR3 DNA reads TGTGCCAGCAGAGGAATGGGCGGCGGGGGTGAGCAGTTCTTC.

The chain is built from TRBV12-3 or TRBV12-4 and TRBJ1-2; D is possibly TRBD1 (5 bases). Trimming removed 3 bases at V and 8 bases at J, with 13 bases between. This CDR3 comprises 13 residues. The chain's CDR3 is CASSFRDWGGYTF. The CDR3 DNA reads TGTGCCAGCAGTTTTAGGGACTGGGGGGGCTACACCTTC.

The V gene is TRBV20-1, the J gene TRBJ2-2, with 7 bases identical to TRBD2. The V and J ends lost 3 bases and 7 bases, in that order; junction bases with no gene match: 14. The CDR3 is 16 amino acids. Per the germline V gene, CDR1 is DFQATT and CDR2 is SNEGSKA (reference sequence). CDR3 sequence: CSASNRLAGGSGELFF. CDR3 nucleotide sequence: TGCAGTGCTAGTAACCGACTAGCAGGTGGGAGCGGGGAGCTGTTTTTT.

V is TRBV5-3 and J is TRBJ2-1; 9 bases align to TRBD2. TRBV5-3 is an ORF, and what it does is uncertain. The V and J ends lost 6 bases and 9 bases, in that order; junction bases with no gene match: 10. The CDR3 consists of 14 residues. The CDR3 nucleotides are TGTGCCAGAAAGTTAAAGCGGGAGGCCGCTGAGCAGTTCTTC. Translated, it gives CARKLKREAAEQFF.

Only a few counts were recorded for this clone. This chain joins TRBV4-1 and TRBJ1-6; D remains ambiguous. This CDR3 has 17 residues. V lost 0 bases and J lost 0, with 9 bases in between. CDR1 and CDR2 from the germline V gene are MGHRA and YSYEKL. CDR3 sequence: CASSQELASSYNSPLHF. The CDR3 DNA follows: TGCGCCAGCAGCCAAGAGCTCGCCAGCTCCTATAATTCACCCCTCCACTTT.

The chain's CDR3 is CAISAGLNPEQFF. The CDR3 DNA reads TGTGCCATCAGTGCTGGACTAAATCCTGAGCAGTTCTTC. The rearrangement uses TRBV10-3 and TRBJ2-1; possibly TRBD2 for D (6 bases). The CDR3 is 13 amino acids. Per germline, CDR1 ENHRY and CDR2 SYGVKD. The ends were cut back, 4 bases at V and 9 bases at J, with 13 bases in the middle.

V is TRBV12-3 or TRBV12-4 and J is TRBJ2-5, with a tentative D call TRBD2 (5 bases). Between the trimmed V and J ends, which lost 5 bases and 4 bases, there was a span of 11 bases. The CDR3 sequence is 13 residues long. The DNA for the CDR3 is TGTGCCAGCAGTACTAGTTGGACAGAGACCCAGTACTTC. The encoded protein is CASSTSWTETQYF.

The chain uses TRBV19 and TRBJ1-5; D unresolved. Trimming took 3 bases from V and 3 from J, leaving 6 bases between them. In germline, CDR1 is LNHDA, CDR2 SQIVND (reference sequence). CDR3 length: 13 residues. This chain's CDR3 is CASSMRNNQPQHF. The CDR3, as DNA: TGTGCCAGTAGTATGAGGAACAATCAGCCCCAGCATTTT.

This chain links TRBV19 with TRBJ2-7, with D tentatively TRBD2 (6 bases). There are 16 residues in the CDR3. Trimming shortened V by 3 bases and J by 3 bases, and 18 bases separated the two germline ends. The V gene's germline CDR1 is LNHDA and CDR2 SQIVND (reference sequence). DNA for the CDR3: TGTGCCAGTAGTATTTCCCCTAGCGCGCCAGACTACGAGCAGTACTTC. It yields the protein CASSISPSAPDYEQYF.

This CDR3 reads CASSVAFLGGDTEAFF. The CDR3 bases are TGTGCCAGCAGCGTAGCGTTCCTTGGGGGGGACACTGAAGCTTTCTTT. This sequence joins TRBV9 and TRBJ1-1; tentatively, D is TRBD1 (5 bases). The germline V and J ends were trimmed by 0 bases and 3 bases, with 15 bases remaining between them. Per the germline V gene, CDR1 is SGDLS and CDR2 is YYNGEE. The length of the CDR3 is 16 residues.

The chain joins TRBV30 to TRBJ1-6, with D uncertain. CDR3 length: 14 amino acids. Between the trimmed V and J ends, which lost 1 base and 7 bases, there was a span of 11 bases. Germline V CDR1 and CDR2: GTSNPN, SVGIG (reference sequence). The CDR3 here is CAWSAGGSNSPLHF. In DNA, the CDR3 is TGTGCCTGGAGTGCGGGTGGTAGCAATTCACCCCTCCACTTT.

Note on this clone: Different DNA sequences within this sample yield the same CDR3. The chain has TRBV18 and TRBJ2-7; the D is unclear. Trimming shortened V by 2 bases and J by 3 bases, and 5 bases separated the two germline ends. The CDR3 runs to 12 residues. The V gene's germline CDR1 is KGHSH and CDR2 LQKENI. The CDR3 is CASSPDFYEQYF. DNA of the CDR3: TGTGCCAGCTCACCAGACTTCTACGAGCAGTACTTC.

The rearrangement uses TRBV6-5 and TRBJ1-5, with 10 nucleotides matching TRBD1. The V and J ends lost 6 bases and 5 bases, in that order; junction bases with no gene match: 1. The CDR3 length is 13 residues. CDR1 is MNHEY and CDR2 is SVGAGI in the germline V gene. This CDR3 reads CASRGTGDQPQHF. The CDR3 region has the DNA TGTGCCAGCAGAGGGACAGGGGATCAGCCCCAGCATTTT.

This clone has just one count. V usage is TRBV9 and J usage is TRBJ1-5; 7 nucleotides line up with TRBD1. The V and J ends lost 0 bases and 4 bases, in that order; junction bases with no gene match: 4. CDR3 size: 15 residues. Germline V gene sequence: CDR1 SGDLS, CDR2 YYNGEE. DNA of the CDR3: TGTGCCAGCAGCGTAGGAGACAGGGTTAATCAGCCCCAGCATTTT. Translating gives CASSVGDRVNQPQHF.

This chain connects TRBV11-2 to TRBJ2-7; TRBD2 might be the D (6 bases). The V and J ends lost 3 bases and 7 bases respectively, with 25 bases between them. This CDR3 region has 17 residues. Germline CDR1 is SGHAT and CDR2 is FQNNGV. The CDR3 here is CASSFVSHQRAVREQYF. The CDR3 DNA follows: TGTGCCAGCAGCTTCGTTAGTCACCAGCGGGCCGTTAGGGAGCAGTACTTC.

The rearrangement links TRBV19 to TRBJ1-6; D possibly corresponds to TRBD1 (6 bases). V was pared by 5 bases and J by 0 bases, with 11 bases between. CDR3 length: 16 residues. Germline CDR1 is LNHDA and CDR2 is SQIVND (reference sequence). The CDR3 sequence: CASSAQGTSYNSPLHF. CDR3 nucleotide sequence: TGTGCCAGTAGTGCCCAGGGGACCTCCTATAATTCACCCCTCCACTTT. The variable domain in full, with the rest retrieved from reference TRBV19 and TRBJ1-6, is DGGITQSPKYLFRKEGQNVTLSCEQNLNHDAMYWYRQDPGQGLRLIYYSQIVNDFQKGDIAEGYSVSREKKESFPLTVTSAQKNPTAFYLCASSAQGTSYNSPLHFGNGTRLTVT.

V is TRBV11-2 and J is TRBJ2-7, with TRBD2 identical over 12 bases. CDR3 length: 15 amino acids. In germline, CDR1 is SGHAT, CDR2 FQNNGV. J lost 4 bases, V lost 2 bases, and 3 bases had no gene match. In DNA, the CDR3 is TGTGCCAGCAGCTTACCTAGCGGGAGGGGATACGAGCAGTACTTC. Translating it yields CASSLPSGRGYEQYF.

The J gene is TRBJ1-4, the V gene TRBV4-1; a possible D gene is TRBD1 (6 bases). From germline, CDR1 is MGHRA and CDR2 YSYEKL. This CDR3 spans 16 amino acids. Trimming stripped 0 bases from V and 7 bases from J, with 15 bases between. The CDR3 DNA is TGCGCCAGCAGCCAAGAATTGCTCAGGGGCGGTGAAAAACTGTTTTTT. Translating gives CASSQELLRGGEKLFF.

This chain connects TRBV2 to TRBJ1-4, with D possibly matching TRBD1 (6 bases). The V gene lost 1 base and the J gene lost 10 bases, with 13 bases spanning the gap. Germline V lookup: CDR1 SNHLY, CDR2 FYNNEI. The CDR3 has 14 residues. CDR3 region: CASSEGGGGGKLFF. In nucleotides, the CDR3 is TGTGCCAGCAGTGAAGGGGGGGGCGGCGGAAAACTGTTTTTT.

The sample holds one count of this clone. The chain couples TRBV15 to TRBJ1-2, with D perhaps TRBD1 (5 bases). With 0 bases removed from V and 5 bases from J, the gap between germline ends came to 16 bases. Germline V CDR1 and CDR2: LNHNV, YYDKDF (reference sequence). There are 16 residues in the CDR3. The CDR3 loop is CATSRDEQGGWYGYTF. Here the CDR3 DNA reads TGTGCCACCAGCAGAGATGAGCAGGGAGGGTGGTATGGCTACACCTTC.

This clone was picked up one time. The chain is built from TRBV3-1 (or the pseudogene TRBV3-2) and TRBJ2-1; the D is unclear. Germline V lookup: CDR1 LGHDT, CDR2 YNNKEL (reference sequence). V was clipped by 0 bases and J by 5 bases, with 5 bases between them. The CDR3 runs 13 residues. In nucleotides, the CDR3 is TGTGCCAGCAGCCAAGAGTCCGACAATGAGCAGTTCTTC. It translates to CASSQESDNEQFF.

There are a few counts of this clone. This chain joins TRBV7-2 and TRBJ1-4; 7 bases fit TRBD1. The CDR3 loop spans 15 amino acids. Looked up from germline, CDR1 is SGHTA and CDR2 is FQGNSA. V lost 2 bases to trimming and J lost 4 bases; unmatched junction nucleotides: 4. CDR3: CASSLSAGGNEKLFF. The CDR3 DNA reads TGTGCCAGCAGCTTATCGGCAGGGGGTAATGAAAAACTGTTTTTT.

The J gene is TRBJ1-2, the V gene TRBV5-1; tentatively, D is TRBD1 (5 bases). Trimming pared 0 bases from V and 6 bases from J, leaving 9 bases between. This CDR3 has 13 residues. The germline gives CDR1 SGHRS, CDR2 YFSETQ. The CDR3 DNA reads TGCGCCAGCAGCTTGGTCGGCAGGGATGGCTACACCTTC. It translates to CASSLVGRDGYTF.

This clone has just a few counts. This chain connects TRBV2 to TRBJ2-7; no clear D. The CDR3 length is 14 residues. Germline CDR1 and CDR2: SNHLY and FYNNEI. V was clipped by 3 bases and J by 8 bases, with 17 bases between them. The CDR3 nucleotides are TGTGCCAGCAGTGACAGGCACACCCTCGTCCAGCAGTACTTC. Residues: CASSDRHTLVQQYF.

The V and J genes are TRBV7-9 and TRBJ1-1; TRBD1 aligns across 9 bases. The J segment lost 4 bases and the V segment lost 5 bases, leaving 14 bases of the junction unmatched. CDR1 SEHNR and CDR2 FQNEAQ come from the germline V gene (reference sequence). The CDR3 contains 17 residues. CDR3 bases: TGTGCCAGCAGCCTCGGACAGGGGTCGGGGCTTGGCACTGAAGCTTTCTTT. It codes for CASSLGQGSGLGTEAFF. Full variable domain (outside the CDR3, taken from reference TRBV7-9 and TRBJ1-1): DTGVSQNPRHKITKRGQNVTFRCDPISEHNRLYWYRQTLGQGPEFLTYFQNEAQLEKSRLLSDRFSAERPKGSFSTLEIQRTEQGDSAMYLCASSLGQGSGLGTEAFFGQGTRLTVV.

The rearrangement links TRBV12-3 or TRBV12-4 to TRBJ2-7; 7 nucleotides agree with TRBD2. This CDR3 spans 13 amino acids. J gave up 4 bases and V 6 bases, and 6 bases lay outside the gene matches. The CDR3 here is CASRGGTSYEQYF. In DNA, the CDR3 is TGTGCCAGCAGGGGGGGGACTTCGTACGAGCAGTACTTC.

The CDR3 DNA follows: TGTGCCAGCAGCCTCGACATCTACAATGAGCAGTTCTTC. It yields the protein CASSLDIYNEQFF. The chain joins TRBV6-2 or TRBV6-3 to TRBJ2-1; D is ambiguous. The CDR3 totals 13 residues. Germline V CDR1 and CDR2: MNHEY, SVGEGT. V dropped 6 bases and J dropped 3 bases, with 9 bases sitting between them.

V is TRBV5-4 and J is TRBJ1-5, with D tentatively TRBD1 (6 bases). With 4 bases removed from V and 3 bases from J, the gap between germline ends came to 11 bases. The CDR3 covers 14 residues. Germline CDR1 reads SGHNT; CDR2 reads YYREEE (reference sequence). The CDR3 DNA sequence: TGTGCCAGCAGCCTACAGGGTTACAATCAGCCCCAGCATTTT. Translation gives CASSLQGYNQPQHF. The variable domain in full, completed from reference TRBV5-4 and TRBJ1-5, reads ETGVTQSPTHLIKTRGQQVTLRCSSQSGHNTVSWYQQALGQGPQFIFQYYREEENGRGNFPPRFSGLQFPNYSSELNVNALELDDSALYLCASSLQGYNQPQHFGDGTRLSIL.

The CDR3 coding sequence is TGTGCCAGTAGTGGGACAGTTGGCAATCAGCCCCAGCATTTT. Its protein is CASSGTVGNQPQHF. This chain joins TRBV19 and TRBJ1-5; 7 positions agree with TRBD1. Trimming took 5 bases from V and 2 from J; bases not matched to a gene: 3. The CDR3 spans 14 residues. The germline CDR1 and CDR2 sequences are LNHDA and SQIVND (reference sequence).

This clone was seen a few times. The chain combines TRBV11-2 with TRBJ1-1; 7 nucleotides match TRBD1. Germline loops: CDR1 SGHAT, CDR2 FQNNGV. Trimming cost V 5 bases and J 0 bases; bases outside gene matches: 9. The CDR3 totals 16 residues. The CDR3 loop is CASSPTTGIMNTEAFF. CDR3 in DNA: TGTGCCAGCAGCCCGACGACAGGGATCATGAACACTGAAGCTTTCTTT.